This T cell receptor (beta chain) was profiled in a study of graft-versus-host responses after intestinal transplantation. Study-level background: Uniformly, recipients were administered anti-thymocyte globulin induction with subsequent tacrolimus and steroids for around three years. Study observations and caveats: The highest levels of circulating GvH clones went along with early declines in HvG clones after transplant.

Points on this clone: Its antigen remains unidentified.

Sequencing used immunoSEQ multiplex PCR; TCRdb keeps in-frame clones, though not all of them. The sample holds 70,000 or so clones; over 75% are singletons and the top ten take less than 0.45%. The sequence was obtained from a human donor who was the organ donor for an intestinal transplant. The specimen was unstimulated CD4+ T cells sorted from spleen or lymph node cells, collected before transplant.

The DNA of the CDR3 is TGCAGCGTGACAGGGGGCACAGATACGCAGTATTTT. Protein sequence: CSVTGGTDTQYF. This chain uses TRBV29-1 with TRBJ2-3, with 8 positions matching TRBD1. Trimming at V came to 6 bases and at J to 1 base, leaving 0 bases not matched to a gene. The CDR3 has 12 residues. The germline gives CDR1 SQVTM, CDR2 ANQGSEA.